A selection of T cell receptor beta chains follows, all from one sample in a study of OX40 agonist ivuxolimab in advanced cancers. Generated by immunoSEQ multiplex PCR, the TCRdb table keeps only in-frame clones and is missing some. The profile shows more than 50,000 clones, roughly 87% of them singletons. The sample here was CD4+ or CD8+ T cells sorted from blood, taken in a trial of the OX40 agonist ivuxolimab. These receptors were taken from an adult with an advanced solid tumor such as melanoma, head and neck, liver or kidney cancer. CDR3s include the opening cysteine and the closing phenylalanine or tryptophan. The D gene is left open where the match is weak. Size tells how often a clone was seen (once, few, many) or the class of an expanded clone, and some rows leave it out.

v_gene,len,abundance,j_gene,d_gene,CDR3nt,CDR3aa
TRBV30,14,-,TRBJ2-3,-,TGTGCCTGGGGTGGGATGTCGGACACAGATACGCAGTATTTT,CAWGGMSDTDTQYF
TRBV7-9,16,-,TRBJ2-3,-,TGTGCCAGCAGCTCGACGCGGGGTAAAGGGACAGATACGCAGTATTTT,CASSSTRGKGTDTQYF
TRBV11-1,18,-,TRBJ2-3,-,TGTGCCAGCAGCTTAGTAAGCCAAGGGGCCCCTAGCACAGATACGCAGTATTTT,CASSLVSQGAPSTDTQYF
TRBV10-3,13,few,TRBJ1-1,-,TGTGCCATCAGTGAGACAGCGAACACTGAAGCTTTCTTT,CAISETANTEAFF
TRBV6-5,16,-,TRBJ2-1,TRBD2,TGTGCCAGCAGTTACTGGGCAGGGAGGGTAGACAATGAGCAGTTCTTC,CASSYWAGRVDNEQFF
TRBV2,15,-,TRBJ2-7,TRBD1,TGTGCCAGCAGGGGTGACGGATCTACAGGGGTCGAGCAGTACTTC,CASRGDGSTGVEQYF
TRBV19,16,-,TRBJ1-1,-,TGTGCCAGTACTCTAAGTAGTCAAGGGATTAGCACTGAAGCTTTCTTT,CASTLSSQGISTEAFF
TRBV5-1,17,-,TRBJ2-7,-,TGCGCCAGCAGCTTGGCTACAGGTGTGACCTCGAGCTACGAGCAGTACTTC,CASSLATGVTSSYEQYF
TRBV11-2,16,-,TRBJ2-7,-,TGTGCCAGCAGCTTAGGGCTAGCGCCCTCAGATTACGAGCAGTACTTC,CASSLGLAPSDYEQYF
TRBV6-5,12,once,TRBJ1-5,-,TGTGCCAGCAGTCCAAGTAATCAGCCCCAGCATTTT,CASSPSNQPQHF
TRBV29-1,14,-,TRBJ2-7,TRBD2,TGCAGCGTTTCTAGCGGGGGGCCCCCCTACGAGCAGTACTTC,CSVSSGGPPYEQYF